The 21 T cell receptor beta chains below were found in one sample sequenced in a study of CD8+CD57+ T cells in acquired aplastic anemia. Genomic DNA templated the TCR beta VDJ and CDR3 profiling. A single record per CDR3 protein comes from TCRdb applying MiXCR to the reads. Of just over 40,000 distinct CDR3 sequences in the sample, roughly 69% were seen once. By flow cytometry, patients selected for sequencing had shown an expansion of CD8+CD57+ cells. Sequenced material: sorted CD4+, CD8+, or CD8+CD57+ T cells (not recorded which) from PBMCs. The receptors were gathered from a human donor with aplastic anemia.

On this clonotype itself: Germline is not matched at one junction end, which may reflect a read error. The chain recombines TRBV2 with TRBJ2-1, with 10 bases lining up with TRBD2. Per the germline V gene, CDR1 is SNHLY and CDR2 is FYNNEI. The CDR3 runs to 16 residues. For the CDR3, the DNA is TGTGCCAGCCTTGAGGCTAGCGGGGGCCCTTACAGTGAGCAGTTCTTC. Translation gives CASLEASGGPYSEQFF.

V usage is TRBV19 and J usage is TRBJ2-6, with D unresolved. The germline V gene encodes CDR1 LNHDA and CDR2 SQIVND (reference sequence). This CDR3 spans 15 amino acids. Trimming cost V 6 bases and J 6 bases, with 15 bases left between them. CDR3: CASRRQVYEANVLTF. The DNA of the CDR3 is TGTGCCAGTAGGAGGCAGGTCTATGAGGCCAACGTCCTGACTTTC.

J is TRBJ1-1 and V is TRBV25-1, with D possibly TRBD1 on 6 matching bases. The CDR3 runs to 13 residues. Trimming removed 7 bases at V and 7 bases at J, with 16 bases between. CDR1 MGHDK and CDR2 SYGVNS come from the germline V gene. CDR3 sequence: CASTYGRGIEAFF. CDR3 nucleotide sequence: TGTGCCAGCACCTACGGCAGGGGTATTGAAGCTTTCTTT.

This rearrangement joins TRBV7-8 to TRBJ1-2; TRBD1 matches at 12 bases. CDR3 length equals 16 residues. Trimming removed 5 bases from V and 4 bases from J; junction bases left unmatched: 8. Germline CDR1 and CDR2: SGHVS and FQNEAQ. The CDR3 reads CASSRDRGLPFYGYTF. The DNA of the CDR3 is TGTGCCAGCAGCAGGGACAGGGGGCTGCCGTTCTATGGCTACACCTTC.

On this clonotype: A much larger clone is a single base away; this may be a read error. Here the CDR3 reads CAGSLERGGEETQYF. CDR3 DNA: TGTGCCGGCAGCTTGGAGCGGGGGGGCGAGGAGACCCAGTACTTC. The V gene is TRBV15, the J gene TRBJ2-5; 10 bases are a match to TRBD2. From germline, CDR1 is LNHNV and CDR2 YYDKDF (reference sequence). The CDR3 loop spans 15 amino acids. The V gene end was trimmed by 11 bases and the J gene end by 5 bases; junction bases not matched to a gene: 14.

Turning to this clonotype: The junction shows a germline mismatch at one end, possibly a read error. The chain recombines TRBV7-6 with TRBJ1-6; 7 bases match TRBD1. Germline CDR1 reads SGHVS; CDR2 reads FNYEAQ. The CDR3 has 13 residues. Here the CDR3 reads CASSPGQLSPLHF. CDR3 DNA: TGCGCCAGCAGCCCGGGACAGTTATCACCCCTCCACTTT.

This chain uses TRBV20-1 with TRBJ2-7, with unresolved D. Germline values: CDR1 DFQATT, CDR2 SNEGSKA (reference sequence). V lost 3 bases, J lost 0 bases, and 9 bases lay in between. CDR3 size: 13 residues. This chain's CDR3 is CSARSENSYEQYF. The CDR3 nucleotides read TGCAGTGCTAGGAGCGAGAACTCCTACGAGCAGTACTTC.

CDR3 loop: CASSTPTDRNEQFF. In DNA, the CDR3 is TGTGCCAGTAGTACCCCGACAGACAGGAATGAGCAGTTCTTC. This chain links TRBV19 with TRBJ2-1; TRBD1 is a possible D gene (6 bases). Trimming cost V 4 bases and J 7 bases, with 14 bases left between them. The germline gives CDR1 LNHDA, CDR2 SQIVND (reference sequence). The CDR3 extends over 14 amino acids.

CDR3 sequence (DNA): TGTGCCTGGAGTGAACAGGGCTGGGACACTGAAGCTTTCTTT. Residues: CAWSEQGWDTEAFF. This rearrangement joins TRBV30 to TRBJ1-1, with D possibly TRBD1 on 6 matching bases. The V and J ends lost 1 base and 3 bases respectively, with 12 bases between them. CDR1 and CDR2 (germline): GTSNPN, SVGIG (reference sequence). This CDR3 is built from 14 residues.

This chain joins TRBV13 and TRBJ2-7; 8 bases agree with TRBD1. With V trimmed by 10 bases and J by 2 bases, 10 bases remained unmatched. The germline CDR1 and CDR2 sequences are PRHDT and FYEKMQ (reference sequence). This CDR3 has 14 residues. The CDR3 DNA reads as TGTGCCACGACCCTCCGGGACAGGACCTACGAGCAGTACTTC. Protein product: CATTLRDRTYEQYF.

J is TRBJ2-3 and V is TRBV11-1; 10 nucleotides line up with TRBD1. This CDR3 contains 17 residues. After removal of 5 bases from V and 1 base from J, the junction contained 9 bases not matched to a gene. The germline CDR1 and CDR2 sequences are SGHAT and FQDESV (reference sequence). The CDR3 spells CASSTGTGVGGTDTQYF. The DNA for the CDR3 is TGTGCCAGCAGCACCGGGACAGGGGTAGGTGGCACAGATACGCAGTATTTT.

The table lists this clonotype with a few counts. J is TRBJ2-5 and V is TRBV7-4, with 11 bases fitting TRBD2. The CDR3 has 15 amino acids. CDR1 SGHVT and CDR2 SQSDAQ come from the germline V gene. J lost 5 bases, V lost 5 bases, and 7 bases had no gene match. CDR3 nucleotide sequence: TGTGCCAGCAGCCCCCGGATAGCGGGGGGGGAGACCCAGTACTTC. It encodes CASSPRIAGGETQYF.

The chain is built from TRBV2 and TRBJ1-2; the match to TRBD1 covers 7 bases. After removal of 4 bases from V and 6 bases from J, the junction contained 5 bases not matched to a gene. CDR3 length equals 13 residues. From germline, CDR1 is SNHLY and CDR2 FYNNEI. The CDR3 nucleotides read TGTGCCAGCAGTGCGGGTACAGGGGATGGCTACACCTTC. Its translation: CASSAGTGDGYTF.

This clonotype has a count of ten or more. This sequence may be a read error, since a much larger clone differs from it by one base. The V and J genes are TRBV11-2 and TRBJ2-3; the D is unclear. The CDR3 runs to 13 residues. The germline gives CDR1 SGHAT, CDR2 FQNNGV. CDR3 sequence (DNA): TGTGTCAGCAGCCTGACCTCAACAGATACGCAGTATTTT. Encoded protein: CVSSLTSTDTQYF.

The chain carries TRBV3-1 and TRBJ2-1; 10 bases align to TRBD2. Germline V gene lookup returns CDR1 LGHDT and CDR2 YNNKEL (reference sequence). The length of the CDR3 is 15 residues. After removal of 2 bases from V and 8 bases from J, the junction contained 6 bases not matched to a gene. The CDR3 sequence is CASSQRAGGPDEQFF. The CDR3 DNA reads as TGTGCCAGCAGCCAAAGAGCGGGGGGGCCGGATGAGCAGTTCTTC.

The gene calls are TRBV11-2 and TRBJ2-5, with TRBD2 identical over 7 bases. The junction had 8 bases not matched to a gene; V was cut back by 2 bases and J by 2 bases. Germline V gene lookup returns CDR1 SGHAT and CDR2 FQNNGV. The CDR3 extends over 16 amino acids. The CDR3 sequence: CASSLQPSGGQETQYF. In nucleotides, the CDR3 is TGTGCCAGCAGCTTACAACCTTCGGGGGGACAAGAGACCCAGTACTTC.

This clonotype showed up many times. V and J are TRBV11-2 and TRBJ2-2; D gene ambiguous. This CDR3 spans 12 amino acids. Germline V gene lookup returns CDR1 SGHAT and CDR2 FQNNGV. The V end lost 6 bases, the J end lost 5 bases, and 7 bases lay between the germline ends. CDR3 nucleotides: TGTGCCAGCAGGGCCGGGACCGGGGAGCTGTTTTTT. Its translation: CASRAGTGELFF.

The chain combines TRBV3-1 with TRBJ1-6, with a possible D match to TRBD1 (5 bases). V lost 3 bases and J lost 5, with 5 bases in between. This CDR3 region has 13 residues. CDR1 LGHDT and CDR2 YNNKEL come from the germline V gene (reference sequence). The CDR3, as DNA: TGTGCCAGCAGCCAGACAGATAATTCACCCCTCCACTTT. Translating it yields CASSQTDNSPLHF.

This clonotype showed up many times. The chain recombines TRBV9 with TRBJ2-2; no clear D gene. Germline assignment: CDR1 SGDLS and CDR2 YYNGEE. The ends were cut back, 4 bases at V and 6 bases at J, with 7 bases in the middle. The length of the CDR3 is 12 residues. The CDR3 spells CASSTQAGELFF. As DNA, the CDR3 is TGTGCCAGCAGCACGCAGGCCGGGGAGCTGTTTTTT.

On this clonotype itself: This may stem from a read error, because a much larger clone lies one nucleotide away. This chain joins TRBV6-1 and TRBJ2-7; D tentatively reads TRBD1 or TRBD2 (5 bases each). There are 14 residues in the CDR3. CDR1 and CDR2 (germline): MNHNS, SASEGT. CDR3 in amino acids: CANSEGFSVYEQYF. The DNA for the CDR3 is TGTGCCAACAGTGAGGGGTTTTCTGTATACGAGCAGTACTTC.

J is TRBJ2-1 and V is TRBV7-3; no firm D call. CDR3 size: 12 residues. Germline V CDR1 and CDR2: SGHTA, FQGTGA. V lost 5 bases to trimming and J lost 7 bases, with 9 bases between them. CDR3 amino acids: CASSLDPNEQFF. The CDR3 DNA reads as TGTGCCAGCAGCCTTGACCCGAATGAGCAGTTCTTC.